The rows below give T cell receptor beta chains drawn from one sample of a study of shared clonotypes between healthy human individuals. Sequencing used immunoSEQ multiplex PCR; TCRdb keeps in-frame clones, though not all of them. The table lists fewer than 3 million clones, less than 95% of them singletons. The sequenced sample consisted of naive CD4+ T cells from PBMCs. These receptors all come from a man aged 18 to 29 in good health. Some clones in this sample may be carry-over from other donors' samples. CDR3s include the opening cysteine and the closing phenylalanine or tryptophan. D genes are given only for firm matches. A clone size is listed for some rows: how often the clone was seen (once, few, many), or a class if it is expanded.

j_gene | abundance | v_gene | d_gene | CDR3aa | CDR3nt
TRBJ2-2 | . | TRBV27 | TRBD2 | CASAGLAGAGELFF | TGTGCCAGCGCGGGACTAGCGGGAGCCGGGGAGCTGTTTTTT
TRBJ1-2 | . | TRBV20-1 | . | CSARIGTF | TGCAGTGCTAGGATAGGCACCTTC
TRBJ2-2 | . | TRBV29-1 | . | CSVGGKANTGELFF | TGCAGCGTTGGGGGAAAGGCAAACACCGGGGAGCTGTTTTTT
TRBJ2-7 | . | TRBV5-1 | . | CASSLEPSHAYEQYF | TGCGCCAGCAGCTTGGAGCCGAGTCATGCCTACGAGCAGTACTTC
TRBJ2-2 | . | TRBV28 | . | CASIKGYTGELFF | TGTGCCAGCATCAAGGGGTACACCGGGGAGCTGTTTTTT
TRBJ1-3 | . | TRBV2 | TRBD1 | CASSSGQAAGNTIYF | TGTGCCAGCAGCTCGGGACAGGCGGCTGGAAACACCATATATTTT
TRBJ1-1 | . | TRBV2 | . | CASRAIRGGNTEAFF | TGTGCCAGCAGAGCTATACGAGGGGGGAACACTGAAGCTTTCTTT
TRBJ2-7 | . | TRBV7-2 | . | CASGWRAWQGEQYF | TGTGCCAGCGGTTGGAGGGCCTGGCAAGGCGAGCAGTACTTC
TRBJ1-2 | . | TRBV7-9 | TRBD1 | CASSLRDSYGYTF | TGTGCCAGCAGCTTACGGGACAGCTATGGCTACACCTTC
TRBJ2-2 | . | TRBV2 | . | CASRGDTGELFF | TGTGCCAGCAGGGGTGACACCGGGGAGCTGTTTTTT
TRBJ1-2 | few | TRBV18 | . | CASSPSPHADYGYTF | TGTGCCAGCTCACCATCCCCACACGCTGACTATGGCTACACCTTC
TRBJ2-5 | . | TRBV11-3 | TRBD2 | CASSLGLAGSETQYF | TGTGCCAGCAGCTTAGGGCTAGCGGGGAGTGAGACCCAGTACTTC
TRBJ1-3 | . | TRBV7-8 | . | CASSSEGNTIYF | TGTGCCAGCAGCTCCGAAGGGAACACCATATATTTT
TRBJ1-1 | . | TRBV20-1 | . | CSASGGTEAFF | TGCAGTGCAAGCGGGGGGACTGAAGCTTTCTTT
TRBJ2-7 | . | TRBV7-9 | TRBD1 | CASSLRTGGGEQYF | TGTGCCAGCAGCTTAAGGACAGGGGGCGGCGAGCAGTACTTC
TRBJ2-7 | . | TRBV6-1 | . | CASSEGPLEQYF | TGTGCCAGCAGTGAAGGGCCTCTCGAGCAGTACTTC
TRBJ2-7 | . | TRBV6-4 | . | CASTALPTTYEQYF | TGTGCCTCCACCGCACTACCTACCACCTACGAGCAGTACTTC
TRBJ2-2 | . | TRBV11-3 | TRBD2 | CASSYGSGSHNTGELFF | TGTGCCAGCAGCTATGGTAGCGGGAGTCACAACACCGGGGAGCTGTTTTTT
TRBJ1-4 | few | TRBV4-1 | TRBD1 | CASSPGDRAVKLFF | TGCGCCAGCAGCCCAGGGGACAGGGCGGTAAAACTGTTTTTT
TRBJ2-4 | many | TRBV4-1 | . | CASSQPTVREAKNIQYF | TGCGCCAGCAGCCAACCAACGGTCCGCGAAGCCAAAAACATTCAGTACTTC
TRBJ1-5 | . | TRBV30 | . | CAWSPPGYGNQPQHF | TGTGCCTGGAGTCCCCCAGGGTATGGCAATCAGCCCCAGCATTTT
TRBJ1-3 | . | TRBV5-1 | TRBD1 | CASSSGTGFENTIYF | TGCGCCAGCAGCTCCGGGACAGGGTTTGAAAACACCATATATTTT
TRBJ2-7 | . | TRBV28 | . | CASRPPLLEDRGKYF | TGTGCCAGCAGACCACCCTTACTCGAGGACCGCGGAAAGTACTTC
TRBJ1-1 | . | TRBV5-6 | TRBD1 | CASRGTGGTTEAFF | TGTGCCAGCAGAGGGACAGGGGGAACGACTGAAGCTTTCTTT
TRBJ2-1 | . | TRBV28 | . | CASSFQWTATYNEQFF | TGTGCCAGCAGTTTTCAATGGACTGCTACCTACAATGAGCAGTTCTTC
TRBJ2-5 | . | TRBV11-1 | TRBD2 | CASSLGGVREGKTQYF | TGTGCCAGCAGCCTGGGAGGGGTCAGAGAGGGGAAGACCCAGTACTTC
TRBJ1-1 | . | TRBV27 | . | CASSWSHRTEAFF | TGTGCCAGCAGTTGGTCTCACAGGACTGAAGCTTTCTTT
TRBJ2-4 | . | TRBV28 | . | CASTSTENIQYF | TGTGCCAGCACTTCGACTGAAAACATTCAGTACTTC
TRBJ2-6 | . | TRBV7-2 | . | CASSLVWLSGANVLTF | TGTGCCAGCAGCTTAGTTTGGTTATCTGGGGCCAACGTCCTGACTTTC
TRBJ2-2 | . | TRBV5-1 | . | CASSSGPAGTGELFF | TGCGCCAGCTCCTCGGGGCCGGCGGGCACCGGGGAGCTGTTTTTT
TRBJ2-1 | . | TRBV6-1 | . | CASSLARDHEQFF | TGTGCCAGCAGCCTCGCAAGGGATCATGAGCAGTTCTTC
TRBJ2-1 | . | TRBV10-3 | . | CAIRNTGFNEQFF | TGTGCCATCAGAAACACAGGGTTCAATGAGCAGTTCTTC
TRBJ1-2 | . | TRBV5-1 | TRBD1 | CASSLGGGSGYGYTF | TGCGCCAGCAGCTTGGGAGGGGGCTCAGGCTATGGCTACACCTTC
TRBJ1-4 | . | TRBV28 | . | CASSSQEGSNEKLFF | TGTGCCAGCAGTTCCCAGGAGGGCTCTAATGAAAAACTGTTTTTT
TRBJ2-7 | . | TRBV7-7 | TRBD1 | CASSLRQGPYEQYF | TGTGCCAGCAGCTTACGACAGGGCCCCTACGAGCAGTACTTC
TRBJ2-5 | . | TRBV6-5 | . | CASSIPGEETQYF | TGTGCCAGCAGCATACCTGGGGAAGAGACCCAGTACTTC
TRBJ2-2 | . | TRBV19 | . | CASNHMGGRGTPYTGELFF | TGTGCCAGTAATCATATGGGTGGGAGGGGGACTCCTTACACCGGGGAGCTGTTTTTT
TRBJ2-1 | . | TRBV6-6 | . | CASSSGGGGAYNEQFF | TGTGCCAGCAGTTCGGGGGGAGGGGGCGCCTACAATGAGCAGTTCTTC
TRBJ1-1 | . | TRBV11-2 | . | CASSLTQRTNTEAFF | TGTGCCAGCAGCTTAACCCAGAGGACGAACACTGAAGCTTTCTTT
TRBJ1-2 | . | TRBV28 | TRBD1 | CASSFHAGGVNGYTF | TGTGCCAGCAGTTTCCACGCAGGGGGCGTGAATGGCTACACCTTC
TRBJ1-5 | . | TRBV11-2 | . | CASSRMPSLPQHF | TGTGCCAGCAGCCGGATGCCTTCGTTGCCCCAGCATTTT
TRBJ1-2 | . | TRBV7-2 | . | CASSLARVHGYTF | TGTGCCAGCAGCTTAGCCAGGGTCCATGGCTACACCTTC
TRBJ2-1 | . | TRBV9 | . | CASSVDIVLKGGNEQFF | TGTGCCAGCAGCGTAGACATTGTCCTTAAGGGGGGCAATGAGCAGTTCTTC
TRBJ2-2 | . | TRBV5-1 | . | CASSLGASNTGELFF | TGCGCCAGCAGCTTGGGCGCCTCGAACACCGGGGAGCTGTTTTTT
TRBJ2-3 | once | TRBV4-3 | TRBD1 | CASSPTGGWGTQYF | TGCGCCAGCAGCCCCACAGGGGGATGGGGTACGCAGTATTTT
TRBJ2-7 | . | TRBV9 | TRBD2 | CASSVAPTSGSYEQYF | TGTGCCAGCAGCGTAGCTCCGACTAGCGGATCCTACGAGCAGTACTTC